Listed below are T cell receptor beta chains from one sample, sequenced in a study of blood T cell repertoires in COVID-19. The data were produced by immunoSEQ multiplex PCR, yet TCRdb's version contains in-frame clones alone and is incomplete. The repertoire holds some 260,000 clones, with approximately 91% as singletons. The specimen sequenced was peripheral blood. These receptors were obtained from a woman aged 40-49 years who had recovered from COVID-19. Both conserved end residues are part of each CDR3. A D gene is named only where the DNA matches it firmly. Expanded clones are given a class, and other clones once, few, many or no size at all.

j_call,cdr3_length,v_call,clone_size,d_call,cdr3_aa,cdr3_nt
TRBJ2-7,15,TRBV28,.,.,CASSLFGGNSYEQYF,TGTGCCAGCAGTTTATTCGGGGGTAACTCCTACGAGCAGTACTTC
TRBJ2-1,15,TRBV19,.,TRBD2,CASRTSGGPYNEQFF,TGTGCCAGTAGGACTAGCGGGGGCCCCTACAATGAGCAGTTCTTC
TRBJ1-4,17,TRBV19,.,TRBD1,CASCLGAGGYSNEKLFF,TGTGCCAGTTGTCTCGGGGCAGGGGGGTATTCTAATGAAAAACTGTTTTTT
TRBJ1-1,16,TRBV3-1/TRBV3-2,.,TRBD1,CASSPTRQGTNTEAFF,TGTGCCAGCAGCCCAACCCGACAGGGCACGAACACTGAAGCTTTCTTT
TRBJ2-7,16,TRBV6-1,.,TRBD2,CASSVLGTSGAYEQYF,TGTGCCAGCAGTGTCCTGGGGACTAGCGGGGCCTACGAGCAGTACTTC
TRBJ2-7,11,TRBV6-5,.,TRBD2,CATTSAYEQYF,TGTGCCACGACTAGCGCCTACGAGCAGTACTTC
TRBJ2-7,13,TRBV6-5,.,TRBD1,CASRGQGAGEQYF,TGTGCCAGCAGGGGACAGGGGGCCGGAGAGCAGTACTTC
TRBJ1-6,12,TRBV18,once,TRBD1,CASSTGQGRLHF,TGTGCCAGCTCAACCGGACAGGGGAGGCTCCACTTT
TRBJ1-2,13,TRBV5-1,few,.,CASSLDSHYGYTF,TGCGCCAGCAGCTTGGACAGTCACTATGGCTACACCTTC
TRBJ2-1,16,TRBV3-1/TRBV3-2,.,.,CASSQAGTRSYNEQFF,TGTGCCAGCAGCCAGGCCGGGACACGATCATACAATGAGCAGTTCTTC
TRBJ1-1,12,TRBV6-5,.,.,CASSRGSTEAFF,TGTGCCAGCAGCCGAGGTAGCACTGAAGCTTTCTTT
TRBJ2-2,15,TRBV5-1,.,TRBD1,CASSSDRGRTGELFF,TGCGCCAGCAGCTCTGACAGGGGGCGGACCGGGGAGCTGTTTTTT
TRBJ2-7,13,TRBV3-1/TRBV3-2,.,.,CASSQVGNYEQYF,TGTGCCAGCAGCCAAGTCGGGAACTACGAGCAGTACTTC
TRBJ2-2,14,TRBV10-3,.,.,CAISDSGQIGELFF,TGTGCCATCAGTGATTCAGGTCAGATCGGGGAGCTGTTTTTT
TRBJ2-6,17,TRBV6-2/TRBV6-3,.,.,CASSYPARRSGANVLTF,TGTGCCAGCAGTTATCCTGCGCGGAGATCTGGGGCCAACGTCCTGACTTTC
TRBJ2-2,16,TRBV6-6,.,TRBD1,CASSYPTGPNTGELFF,TGTGCCAGCAGTTACCCGACAGGGCCGAACACCGGGGAGCTGTTTTTT
TRBJ2-1,15,TRBV18,.,.,CASSPVLGSYNEQFF,TGTGCCAGCTCACCGGTCCTAGGTTCCTACAATGAGCAGTTCTTC
TRBJ2-5,19,TRBV4-2,few,TRBD2,CASSPISINSGTKRETQYF,TGTGCCAGCAGCCCCATCTCTATTAATAGCGGGACCAAACGGGAGACCCAGTACTTC
TRBJ2-2,15,TRBV29-1,once,.,CSARRGTKNTGELFF,TGCAGCGCTCGCCGCGGGACCAAGAACACCGGGGAGCTGTTTTTT
TRBJ2-1,15,TRBV3-1/TRBV3-2,.,TRBD2,CASSQGRAGVEEQFF,TGTGCCAGCAGCCAAGGAAGAGCGGGGGTTGAAGAGCAGTTCTTC
TRBJ1-2,13,TRBV19,.,.,CASSFRDIRISTF,TGTGCCAGTAGTTTCCGGGACATAAGGATCTCCACCTTC
TRBJ1-2,13,TRBV28,.,TRBD1,CASGTGPIYGYTF,TGTGCCAGCGGGACAGGGCCGATCTATGGCTACACCTTC
TRBJ1-1,14,TRBV19,.,.,CASSPRTGYTEAFF,TGTGCCAGTAGTCCCAGGACGGGATACACTGAAGCTTTCTTT
TRBJ1-2,17,TRBV4-1,few,.,CASSRGSSSRDFLGYTF,TGCGCCAGCAGCCGCGGATCCTCTTCAAGGGACTTCTTGGGCTACACCTTC
TRBJ2-7,15,TRBV3-1/TRBV3-2,.,.,CASSQEAGSFLMQYF,TGTGCCAGCAGCCAAGAGGCAGGGTCATTCTTGATGCAGTACTTC
TRBJ1-2,15,TRBV29-1,.,.,CSVEDPAGKAHGYTF,TGCAGCGTTGAAGATCCCGCAGGGAAGGCTCATGGCTACACCTTC
TRBJ2-7,13,TRBV11-3,.,TRBD1,CASSLAAGQGPIF,TGTGCCAGCAGCTTAGCCGCCGGACAGGGGCCAATTTTC
TRBJ1-5,15,TRBV10-2,.,.,CASRSDSNSNQPQHF,TGCGCCAGCAGGTCGGACAGCAATAGCAATCAGCCCCAGCATTTT
TRBJ2-5,14,TRBV7-2,few,.,CASSSFGGPQAQYF,TGTGCCAGCAGCTCGTTCGGGGGGCCGCAGGCCCAGTACTTC
TRBJ2-7,13,TRBV7-2,once,.,CASSWTGSYEQYF,TGTGCCAGCAGCTGGACCGGGAGCTACGAGCAGTACTTC
TRBJ2-1,17,TRBV30,.,.,CAWSVFGADSSYNEQFF,TGTGCCTGGAGTGTTTTTGGGGCGGACAGCTCCTACAATGAGCAGTTCTTC
TRBJ2-3,18,TRBV7-3,.,TRBD2,CASSLLGTSGGRTDTQYF,TGTGCCAGCAGCTTATTAGGCACTAGCGGGGGACGCACAGATACGCAGTATTTT
TRBJ1-3,16,TRBV7-6,.,.,CASSLAESPSGNTIYF,TGTGCCAGCAGCTTAGCGGAGAGCCCCTCTGGAAACACCATATATTTT
TRBJ1-2,14,TRBV25-1,.,.,CASSESGVEGGYTF,TGTGCCAGCAGTGAATCAGGGGTCGAGGGAGGCTACACCTTC
TRBJ1-2,13,TRBV2,.,TRBD1,CASLGQGSGGYTF,TGTGCCAGCCTAGGACAGGGGAGCGGGGGCTACACCTTC
TRBJ1-2,15,TRBV11-3,.,TRBD1,CASSIRTGKNYGYTF,TGTGCCAGCAGCATAAGGACAGGGAAAAACTATGGCTACACCTTC
TRBJ2-7,13,TRBV24-1,.,TRBD1,CATSESGGYEQYF,TGTGCCACCAGTGAGTCAGGGGGCTACGAGCAGTACTTC
TRBJ2-1,17,TRBV18,.,TRBD2,CASSPPTSGGAYNEQFF,TGTGCCAGCTCACCACCTACTAGCGGGGGCGCCTACAATGAGCAGTTCTTC
TRBJ2-7,14,TRBV6-2/TRBV6-3,.,.,CASTPGEGSYEQYF,TGTGCCAGCACCCCCGGGGAAGGAAGCTACGAGCAGTACTTC
TRBJ2-3,13,TRBV19,.,.,CASTPSGTDTQYF,TGTGCCAGTACACCCTCGGGCACAGATACGCAGTATTTT
TRBJ2-1,13,TRBV29-1,.,TRBD1,CSVFRDRYNEQFF,TGCAGCGTCTTCCGGGACAGATACAATGAGCAGTTCTTC
TRBJ1-5,14,TRBV19,.,.,CATALGAGNQPQHF,TGTGCCACCGCCCTTGGGGCGGGGAATCAGCCCCAGCATTTT
TRBJ2-7,12,TRBV10-2,.,TRBD2,CATHGEGYEQYF,TGCGCCACCCATGGGGAGGGCTACGAGCAGTACTTC
TRBJ2-5,15,TRBV29-1,.,TRBD2,CSVAPLAGGPETQYF,TGCAGCGTTGCCCCCCTAGCGGGGGGGCCTGAGACCCAGTACTTC
TRBJ2-5,16,TRBV4-3,.,TRBD2,CASSQADGGVAGTQYF,TGCGCCAGCAGCCAAGCGGACGGGGGGGTGGCGGGGACCCAGTACTTC
TRBJ1-2,13,TRBV7-9,.,.,CASSIPGVYGYTF,TGTGCCAGCAGCATACCGGGGGTCTATGGCTACACCTTC
TRBJ2-4,11,TRBV19,once,.,CASSIGLLQYF,TGTGCCAGTAGTATTGGACTTCTTCAGTACTTC
TRBJ2-2,17,TRBV9,.,TRBD1,CASSVTGTGANTGELFF,TGTGCCAGCAGCGTGACTGGGACAGGAGCCAACACCGGGGAGCTGTTTTTT
TRBJ2-3,18,TRBV24-1,.,TRBD2,CATSDQTRTSGRPDTQYF,TGTGCCACCAGTGACCAAACCCGGACTAGCGGGAGACCAGATACGCAGTATTTT
TRBJ2-5,13,TRBV7-2,.,.,CASSLGQKETQYF,TGTGCCAGCAGCTTAGGCCAGAAAGAGACCCAGTACTTC
TRBJ2-7,14,TRBV7-9,.,.,CASSLDGKPYEQYF,TGTGCCAGCAGCTTAGACGGGAAGCCCTACGAGCAGTACTTC
TRBJ2-5,13,TRBV2,.,TRBD2,CASSGLAGETQYF,TGTGCCAGCAGTGGACTAGCGGGAGAGACCCAGTACTTC